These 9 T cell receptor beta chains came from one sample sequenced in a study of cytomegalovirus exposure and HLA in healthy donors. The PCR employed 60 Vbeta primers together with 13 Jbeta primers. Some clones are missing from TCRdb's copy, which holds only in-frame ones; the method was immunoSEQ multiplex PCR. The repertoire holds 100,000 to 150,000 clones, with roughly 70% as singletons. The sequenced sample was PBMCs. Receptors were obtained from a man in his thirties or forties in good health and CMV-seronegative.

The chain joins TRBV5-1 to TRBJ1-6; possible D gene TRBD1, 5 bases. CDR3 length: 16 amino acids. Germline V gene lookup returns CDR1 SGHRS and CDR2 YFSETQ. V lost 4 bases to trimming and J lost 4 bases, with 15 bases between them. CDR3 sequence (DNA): TGCGCCAGCAGCGCCAGCAGGGTTGATTATAATTCACCCCTCCACTTT. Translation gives CASSASRVDYNSPLHF.

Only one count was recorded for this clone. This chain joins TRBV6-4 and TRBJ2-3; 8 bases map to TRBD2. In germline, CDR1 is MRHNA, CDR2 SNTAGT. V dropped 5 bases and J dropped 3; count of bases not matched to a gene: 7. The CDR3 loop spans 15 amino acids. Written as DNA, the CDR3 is TGTGCCAGCAGTTCGATGGCGGGGGGAACAGATACGCAGTATTTT. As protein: CASSSMAGGTDTQYF.

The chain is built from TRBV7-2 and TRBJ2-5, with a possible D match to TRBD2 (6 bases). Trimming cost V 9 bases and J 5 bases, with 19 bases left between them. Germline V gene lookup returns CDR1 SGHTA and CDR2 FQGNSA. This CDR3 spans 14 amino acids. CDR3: CASGQASVYETQYF. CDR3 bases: TGTGCCAGTGGCCAGGCTAGCGTATACGAGACCCAGTACTTC.

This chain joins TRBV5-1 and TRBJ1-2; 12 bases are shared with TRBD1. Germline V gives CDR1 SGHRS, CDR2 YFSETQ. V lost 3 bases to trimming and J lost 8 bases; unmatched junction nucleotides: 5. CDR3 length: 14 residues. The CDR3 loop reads CASSSGTGGRGYTF. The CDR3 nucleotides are TGCGCCAGCAGCTCCGGGACAGGGGGCCGCGGCTACACCTTC.

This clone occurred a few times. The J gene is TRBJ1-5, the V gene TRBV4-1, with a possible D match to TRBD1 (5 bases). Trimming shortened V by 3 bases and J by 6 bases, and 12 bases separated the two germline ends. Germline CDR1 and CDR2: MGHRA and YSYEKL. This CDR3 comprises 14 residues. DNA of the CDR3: TGCGCCAGCAGCCATCGTCAGGGAGGTCAGCCCCAGCATTTT. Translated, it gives CASSHRQGGQPQHF.

The CDR3 is CASVLGPGQGVSELFF. Here the CDR3 DNA reads TGTGCCAGTGTCCTGGGTCCGGGACAGGGAGTCTCGGAGCTGTTTTTT. This chain joins TRBV19 and TRBJ2-2; 9 bases fit TRBD1. The CDR3 is 16 residues long. The germline V gene has CDR1 LNHDA and CDR2 SQIVND (reference sequence). V shed 8 bases and J 10 bases; nucleotides not matched to a gene: 17.

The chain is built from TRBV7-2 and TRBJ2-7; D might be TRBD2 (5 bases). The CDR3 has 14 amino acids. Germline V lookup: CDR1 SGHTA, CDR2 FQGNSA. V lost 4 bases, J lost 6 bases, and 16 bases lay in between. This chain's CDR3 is CASSSRLSAGEQYF. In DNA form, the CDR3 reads TGTGCCAGCAGCTCCCGACTATCGGCTGGCGAGCAGTACTTC.

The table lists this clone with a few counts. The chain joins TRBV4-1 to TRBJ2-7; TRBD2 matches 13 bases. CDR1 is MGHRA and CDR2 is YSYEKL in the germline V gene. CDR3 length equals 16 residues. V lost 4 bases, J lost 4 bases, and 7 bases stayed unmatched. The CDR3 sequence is CASSRGLAGNEYEQYF. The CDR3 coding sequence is TGCGCCAGCAGCCGGGGACTAGCGGGGAACGAATACGAGCAGTACTTC.

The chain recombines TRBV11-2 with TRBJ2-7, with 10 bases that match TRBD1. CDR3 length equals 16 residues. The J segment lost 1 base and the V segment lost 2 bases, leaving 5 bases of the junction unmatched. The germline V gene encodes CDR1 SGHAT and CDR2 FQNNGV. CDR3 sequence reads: CASSLRDRGFSYEQYF. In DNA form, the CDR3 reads TGTGCCAGCAGCTTAAGGGACAGGGGATTTTCCTACGAGCAGTACTTC.